This T cell receptor (beta chain) was identified in a study of blood T cell repertoires in COVID-19. In the study overall: T cells, B-cell-depleted T cells, or PBMCs supplied cDNA or gDNA.

Germline V gives CDR1 MGHDK, CDR2 SYGVNS. J gave up 0 bases and V 5 bases, and 4 bases lay outside the gene matches. The length of the CDR3 is 16 residues. The participants were between roughly 18 and 89 years old and came from some 23 US areas. Researchers sorted participants into cohorts using their self-reported clinical history. The repertoire was sequenced with immunoSEQ multiplex PCR; TCRdb's copy has only in-frame clones and lacks some. The sample contains 300,000 or so clones, about 86% of which appear only once. Sequenced: PBMCs or T cells enriched from blood (not recorded which). This sequence was found in a woman aged 40 to 50 with acute COVID-19. The chain employs TRBV25-1 and TRBJ1-6; 7 bases align to TRBD1. As DNA, the CDR3 is TGTGCCAGCAGTCAACAGGGGAGCTCCTATAATTCACCCCTCCACTTT. Encoded protein: CASSQQGSSYNSPLHF.